The clone carrying this T cell receptor (beta chain) has more than one count but fewer than ten. Its specificity is not known. This entry comes from a study of T-cell memory formation after mild COVID-19. Whole-study findings and limits: Mainly CM and EM harbored the contracting CD4+ clones; mainly EMRA harbored the CD8+ ones. Still unconfirmed is whether the second-wave clones peaking on day 37 recognized SARS-CoV-2.

V lost 0 bases, J lost 4 bases, and 15 bases lay in between. CDR1 is GTSNPN and CDR2 is SVGIG in the germline V gene (reference sequence). This CDR3 region has 15 residues. 5'RACE, which relied on constant-segment primers, yielded TCR alpha and TCR beta cDNA libraries carrying sample barcodes and UMIs. MiXCR was run by TCRdb on the 5' RACE reads, yielding one entry per CDR3 protein. The sample carries 120,000 to 150,000 distinct CDR3 sequences, around 5.8% recorded once. The sample comprised PBMCs or a T cell subset sorted from them (not recorded which). This TCR was sampled from an adult woman who had mild COVID-19 (a few samples of this study predate the infection). Cell type and time point are not known. The rearrangement links TRBV30 to TRBJ1-2; tentative D call: TRBD1 (6 bases). The CDR3 bases are TGTGCCTGGAGTGTACGTCACAGGGCTGTCTATGGCTACACCTTC. This codes for CAWSVRHRAVYGYTF.